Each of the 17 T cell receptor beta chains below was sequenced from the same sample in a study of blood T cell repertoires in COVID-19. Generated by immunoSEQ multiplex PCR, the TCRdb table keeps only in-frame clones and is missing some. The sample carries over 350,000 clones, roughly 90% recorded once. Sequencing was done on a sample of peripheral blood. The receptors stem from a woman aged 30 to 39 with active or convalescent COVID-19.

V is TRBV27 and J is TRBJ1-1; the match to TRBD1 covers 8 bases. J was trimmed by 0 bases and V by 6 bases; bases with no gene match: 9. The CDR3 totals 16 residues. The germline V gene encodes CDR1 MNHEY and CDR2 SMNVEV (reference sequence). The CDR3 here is CASSHKQGGLNTEAFF. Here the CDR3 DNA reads TGTGCCAGCAGCCACAAACAGGGGGGCTTGAACACTGAAGCTTTCTTT.

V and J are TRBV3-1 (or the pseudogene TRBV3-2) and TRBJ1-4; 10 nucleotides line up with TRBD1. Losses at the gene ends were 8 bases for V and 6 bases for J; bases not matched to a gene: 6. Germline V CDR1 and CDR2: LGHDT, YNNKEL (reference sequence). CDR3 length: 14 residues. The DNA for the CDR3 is TGTGCCAGCGGACCCGGGACAGGGGATGAAAAACTGTTTTTT. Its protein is CASGPGTGDEKLFF.

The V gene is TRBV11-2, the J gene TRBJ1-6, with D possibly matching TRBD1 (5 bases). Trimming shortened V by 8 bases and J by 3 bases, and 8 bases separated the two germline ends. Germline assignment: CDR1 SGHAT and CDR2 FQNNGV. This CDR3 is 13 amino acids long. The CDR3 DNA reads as TGTGCCAGCGGGGGAGGCTATAATTCACCCCTCCACTTT. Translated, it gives CASGGGYNSPLHF.

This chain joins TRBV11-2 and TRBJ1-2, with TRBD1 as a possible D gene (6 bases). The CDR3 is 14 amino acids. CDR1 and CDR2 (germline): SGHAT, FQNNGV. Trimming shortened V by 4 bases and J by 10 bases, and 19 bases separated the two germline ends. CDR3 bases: TGTGCCAGCAGCTCACTCCTCGGACAGAGACACTACACCTTC. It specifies CASSSLLGQRHYTF. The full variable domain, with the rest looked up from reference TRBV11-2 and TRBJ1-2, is EAGVAQSPRYKIIEKRQSVAFWCNPISGHATLYWYQQILGQGPKLLIQFQNNGVVDDSQLPKDRFSAERLKGVDSTLKIQPAKLEDSAVYLCASSSLLGQRHYTFGSGTRLTVV.

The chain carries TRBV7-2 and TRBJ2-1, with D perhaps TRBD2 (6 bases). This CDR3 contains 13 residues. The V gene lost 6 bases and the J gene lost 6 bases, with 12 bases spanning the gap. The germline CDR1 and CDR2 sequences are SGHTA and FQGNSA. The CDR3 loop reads CASRGSGSNEQFF. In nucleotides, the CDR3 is TGTGCCAGCAGGGGGAGCGGGTCCAATGAGCAGTTCTTC.

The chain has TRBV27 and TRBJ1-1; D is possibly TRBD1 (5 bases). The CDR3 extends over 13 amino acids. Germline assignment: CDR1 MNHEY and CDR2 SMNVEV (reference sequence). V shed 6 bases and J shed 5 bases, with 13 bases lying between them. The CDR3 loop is CASRGWGETEAFF. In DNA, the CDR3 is TGTGCCAGCAGAGGTTGGGGGGAGACTGAAGCTTTCTTT.

DNA for the CDR3: TGTGCCAGCAGCTGGTCCGGGGGTCGGACCGGGGAGCTGTTTTTT. It codes for CASSWSGGRTGELFF. J is TRBJ2-2 and V is TRBV3-1 (or the pseudogene TRBV3-2); the D gene is possibly TRBD2 (6 bases). Germline CDR1 reads LGHDT; CDR2 reads YNNKEL (reference sequence). V gave up 5 bases and J gave up 5 bases, with 15 bases separating them. The CDR3 loop spans 15 amino acids.

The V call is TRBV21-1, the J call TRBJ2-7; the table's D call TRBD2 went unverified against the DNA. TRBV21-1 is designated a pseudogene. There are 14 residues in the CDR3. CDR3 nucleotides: TGTGCCAGCCGCAGACTAGCCTTAGCCTACGAGCAGTACTTC. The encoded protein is CASRRLALAYEQYF.

DNA of the CDR3: TGTGCCAGCAGCCACATGCAGAGGGAGGTGCGGAACTATGGCTACACCTTC. It is translated as CASSHMQREVRNYGYTF. The chain carries TRBV3-1 (or the pseudogene TRBV3-2) and TRBJ1-2; D not resolved. The CDR3 runs 17 residues. In germline, CDR1 is LGHDT, CDR2 YNNKEL (reference sequence). The ends were cut back, 3 bases at V and 2 bases at J, with 19 bases in the middle.

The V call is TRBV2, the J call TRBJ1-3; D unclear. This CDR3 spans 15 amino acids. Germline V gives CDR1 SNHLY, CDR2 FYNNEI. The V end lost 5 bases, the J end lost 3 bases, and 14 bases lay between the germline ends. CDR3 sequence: CASSPDTTHGNTIYF. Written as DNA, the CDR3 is TGTGCCAGCAGTCCCGATACAACCCATGGAAACACCATATATTTT.

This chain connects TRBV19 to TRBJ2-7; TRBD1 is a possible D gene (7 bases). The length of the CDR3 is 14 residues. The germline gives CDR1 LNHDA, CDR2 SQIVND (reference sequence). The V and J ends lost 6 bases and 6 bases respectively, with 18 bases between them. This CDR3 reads CASSLQGGEGEQYF. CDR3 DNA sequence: TGTGCCAGTAGCCTCCAGGGGGGTGAGGGCGAGCAGTACTTC. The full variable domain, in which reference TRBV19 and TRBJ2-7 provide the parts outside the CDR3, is DGGITQSPKYLFRKEGQNVTLSCEQNLNHDAMYWYRQDPGQGLRLIYYSQIVNDFQKGDIAEGYSVSREKKESFPLTVTSAQKNPTAFYLCASSLQGGEGEQYFGPGTRLTVT.

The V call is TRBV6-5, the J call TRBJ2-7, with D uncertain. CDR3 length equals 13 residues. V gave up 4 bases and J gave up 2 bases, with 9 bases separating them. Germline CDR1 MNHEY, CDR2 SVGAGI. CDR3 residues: CASSSAEAYEQYF. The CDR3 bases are TGTGCCAGCAGTTCGGCTGAGGCCTACGAGCAGTACTTC.

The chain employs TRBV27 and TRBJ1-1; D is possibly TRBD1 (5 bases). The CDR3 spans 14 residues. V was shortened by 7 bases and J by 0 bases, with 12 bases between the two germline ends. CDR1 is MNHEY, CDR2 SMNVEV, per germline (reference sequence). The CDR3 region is CASNWGGVNTEAFF. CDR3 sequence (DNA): TGTGCCAGCAATTGGGGGGGAGTGAACACTGAAGCTTTCTTT.

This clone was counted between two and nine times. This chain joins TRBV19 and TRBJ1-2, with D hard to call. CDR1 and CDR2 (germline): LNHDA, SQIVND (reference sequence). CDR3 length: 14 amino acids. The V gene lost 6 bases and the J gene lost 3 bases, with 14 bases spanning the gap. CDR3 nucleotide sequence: TGTGCCAGTAGAAGTATAGAGGCGGACTATGGCTACACCTTC. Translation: CASRSIEADYGYTF.

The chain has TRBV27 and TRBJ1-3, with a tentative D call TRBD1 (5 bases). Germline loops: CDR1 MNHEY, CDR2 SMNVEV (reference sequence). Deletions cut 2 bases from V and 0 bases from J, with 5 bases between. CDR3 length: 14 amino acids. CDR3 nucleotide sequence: TGTGCCAGCAGTTTAAGGGGCTCTGGAAACACCATATATTTT. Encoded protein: CASSLRGSGNTIYF.

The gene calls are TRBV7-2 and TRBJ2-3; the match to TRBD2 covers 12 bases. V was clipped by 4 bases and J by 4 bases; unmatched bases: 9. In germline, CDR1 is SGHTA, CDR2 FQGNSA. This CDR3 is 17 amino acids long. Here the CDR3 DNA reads TGTGCCAGCAGCTCCACCCCCCCTAGCGGGGGGGCAGATACGCAGTATTTT. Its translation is CASSSTPPSGGADTQYF.

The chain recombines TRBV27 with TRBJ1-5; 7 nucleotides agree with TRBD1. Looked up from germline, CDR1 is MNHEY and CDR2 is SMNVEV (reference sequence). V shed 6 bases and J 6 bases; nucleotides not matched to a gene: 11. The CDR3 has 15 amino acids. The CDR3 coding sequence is TGTGCCAGCAGCGGGGGGGACAGCGCGAGTCAGCCCCAGCATTTT. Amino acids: CASSGGDSASQPQHF.